A few counts support the clone carrying this TCR beta chain. Its specificity is not known. The data were taken from a study of vaccination and CD4 T cells after COVID-19. The length of the CDR3 is 15 residues. Germline CDR1 reads WSHSY; CDR2 reads SAAADI. V lost 8 bases, J lost 10 bases, and 14 bases stayed unmatched. Treatment indicated: roughly nine-day PBMC culture with coronavirus spike peptide pools or control peptides (ViraFEST assay). The Oncomine TCR Beta short-read assay was what sequenced the DNA obtained from cultured CD4+ T cells. Genomic DNA extraction was carried out from cultured CD4+ T cells. TCRdb used MiXCR to reprocess the PCR reads, holding one entry per CDR3 protein. The data show about 14,000 distinct CDR3 sequences, 50% to 65% seen once. Study-wide results and caveats: Vaccine-specific clones numbering 304 of 307 showed spike mono-reactivity in convalescent patients. Median about 90% of reactive clones detected in convalescent patients emerged only post-vaccination.

The sequence was obtained from a human donor who had recovered from COVID-19. The chain is built from TRBV10-2 and TRBJ1-1; 12 positions match TRBD1. Sequencing was performed on CD4+ T cells from blood, cultured in vitro. The CDR3 spells CASPKDRDRGLRAFF. The CDR3 DNA sequence: TGCGCCAGCCCAAAGGACCGGGACAGGGGGCTGAGAGCTTTCTTT.